One sample yielded the 5 T cell receptor beta chains listed below, sequenced in a study of blood T cell repertoires in COVID-19. Profiled with immunoSEQ multiplex PCR; TCRdb holds only in-frame clones, not every one. The profile covers 210,000 or so clones, with nearly 90% appearing a single time and less than 15% taken by the ten largest. The sequenced sample consisted of peripheral blood. Receptor source: a woman aged 18 to 35 who had recovered from COVID-19.

V gene TRBV19 combines with J gene TRBJ1-1; 7 nucleotides align to TRBD1. The CDR3 has 14 amino acids. Germline CDR1 is LNHDA and CDR2 is SQIVND (reference sequence). The V and J ends lost 7 bases and 5 bases, in that order; junction bases with no gene match: 10. This CDR3 reads CASNPRGARTEAFF. The CDR3 DNA sequence: TGTGCCAGTAACCCCAGGGGGGCGAGGACTGAAGCTTTCTTT.

This chain links TRBV4-2 with TRBJ2-7; the match to TRBD1 covers 7 bases. This CDR3 comprises 15 residues. The junction had 6 bases not matched to a gene; V was cut back by 0 bases and J by 4 bases. Germline CDR1 and CDR2: LGHNA and YNFKEQ. Written as DNA, the CDR3 is TGTGCCAGCAGCCAAGAAAGAGGGGGCGGGTACGAGCAGTACTTC. Its protein product is CASSQERGGGYEQYF.

The V and J genes are TRBV5-1 and TRBJ1-1; 12 bases fit TRBD1. There are 18 residues in the CDR3. Germline values: CDR1 SGHRS, CDR2 YFSETQ. Trimming cost V 4 bases and J 4 bases; bases outside gene matches: 14. CDR3 DNA: TGCGCCAGCAGCCAACAACTCGGGACAGGGGGCAAGGGCACTGAAGCTTTCTTT. Amino acids: CASSQQLGTGGKGTEAFF.

V usage is TRBV7-3 and J usage is TRBJ2-2, with 9 bases aligning to TRBD2. Trimming removed 3 bases from V and 7 bases from J; junction bases left unmatched: 6. Germline-derived CDR1 and CDR2 are SGHTA and FQGTGA. This CDR3 region has 15 residues. In DNA form, the CDR3 reads TGTGCCAGCAGCTTTCGCGGGAGGGCCGACGGGGAGCTGTTTTTT. Residues: CASSFRGRADGELFF.

The chain couples TRBV9 to TRBJ2-2, with D perhaps matching TRBD1 (6 bases). There are 16 residues in the CDR3. V lost 3 bases, J lost 6 bases, and 18 bases lay in between. Germline CDR1 is SGDLS and CDR2 is YYNGEE. The DNA of the CDR3 is TGTGCCAGCAGCGGGTCAGGGGTCGTAATAGCCGGGGAGCTGTTTTTT. It yields the protein CASSGSGVVIAGELFF. The full variable domain, in which reference TRBV9 and TRBJ2-2 provide the parts outside the CDR3, is DSGVTQTPKHLITATGQRVTLRCSPRSGDLSVYWYQQSLDQGLQFLIQYYNGEERAKGNILERFSAQQFPDLHSELNLSSLELGDSALYFCASSGSGVVIAGELFFGEGSRLTVL.